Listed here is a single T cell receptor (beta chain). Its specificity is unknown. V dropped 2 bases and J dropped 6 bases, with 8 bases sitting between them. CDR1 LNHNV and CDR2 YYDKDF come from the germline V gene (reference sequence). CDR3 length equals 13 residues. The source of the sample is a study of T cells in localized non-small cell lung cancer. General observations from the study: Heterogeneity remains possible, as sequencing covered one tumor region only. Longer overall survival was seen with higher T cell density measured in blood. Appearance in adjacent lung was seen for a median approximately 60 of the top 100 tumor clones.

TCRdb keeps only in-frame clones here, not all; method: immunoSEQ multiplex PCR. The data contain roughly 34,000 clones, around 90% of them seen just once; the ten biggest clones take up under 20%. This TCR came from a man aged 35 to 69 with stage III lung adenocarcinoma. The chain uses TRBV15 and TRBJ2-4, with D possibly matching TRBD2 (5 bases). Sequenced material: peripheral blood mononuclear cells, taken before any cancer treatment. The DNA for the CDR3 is TGTGCCACCAGCAGATCGGGGTTAAACATTCAGTACTTC. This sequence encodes CATSRSGLNIQYF.